These T cell receptor beta chains were read from a single sample in a study of blood T cells in healthy people across ages. In TCRdb, the 5' RACE reads were re-called with MiXCR into one record per CDR3 protein. The data show about 750,000 distinct CDR3 sequences, 53% seen once. The sample taken for sequencing was blood. Source of these receptors: a man older than 75 in good health. Each CDR3 is given with its conserved first and last residue. The D gene is left open where the match is weak. Where a row states a size, it is once, few, many or the class of an expanded clone; other rows omit it.

CDR3nt	CDR3aa	abundance	d_gene	v_gene	j_gene
TGTGCCAGCAGTCAAAAACCGTCGTCTACTAGCGGCTCCTACGAGCAGTACTTC	CASSQKPSSTSGSYEQYF	NA	TRBD2	TRBV6-1	TRBJ2-7
TGTGCCAGCAGTTTCGGACAGGGTGGGTCCCAAGAGACCCAGTACTTC	CASSFGQGGSQETQYF	NA	TRBD1	TRBV12-3/TRBV12-4	TRBJ2-5
TGCGCCAGCAGCCAGCGAGGTGGGGTTATGGGGACCTACGAGCAGTACTTC	CASSQRGGVMGTYEQYF	NA	NA	TRBV5-1	TRBJ2-7
TGTGCCGTACATAGCGGGAGTCGCACAGATACGCAGTATTTT	CAVHSGSRTDTQYF	few	TRBD2	TRBV10-3	TRBJ2-3
TGTGCCAGCAGCCCGCGGGCCTCGCACCGGCTGAACACTGAAGCTTTCTTT	CASSPRASHRLNTEAFF	NA	NA	TRBV21-1	TRBJ1-1
TGTGCCAGCAGCTTATTCGGGACAGGGTGGGCCTATGGCTACACCTTC	CASSLFGTGWAYGYTF	few	TRBD1	TRBV7-2	TRBJ1-2
TGTGCCAGCAGCCCTGACTACCTCAGGAACATTCAGTACTTC	CASSPDYLRNIQYF	NA	NA	TRBV11-2	TRBJ2-4
TGTGCCAGCAGGGTTGGAGTAGGAGGAAACACCATATATTTT	CASRVGVGGNTIYF	once	NA	TRBV7-2	TRBJ1-3
TGTGCCATCACACCCGCCCCGCAGTACGAGCAGTACTTC	CAITPAPQYEQYF	NA	NA	TRBV10-3	TRBJ2-7
TGTGCCAGCAGTCCGGGACAGGCGAACACTGAAGCTTTCTTT	CASSPGQANTEAFF	few	TRBD1	TRBV12-3/TRBV12-4	TRBJ1-1
TGTGCCGGCAGCACCGCTCGAGAGACCCAGTACTTC	CAGSTARETQYF	NA	NA	TRBV7-8	TRBJ2-5
TGTGCCAGCAGTCCCACCGCCTGGACTAGCGGGAGGGCCGGGCACAGAGACGCGTATTTT	CASSPTAWTSGRAGHRDAYF	NA	TRBD2	TRBV12-3/TRBV12-4	TRBJ2-3
TGTGCCAGCAGCCCACGACAGTCTATAGGCAAAAACATTCAGTACTTC	CASSPRQSIGKNIQYF	few	NA	TRBV3-1	TRBJ2-4
TGTGCCAGCCAAGACGGTAGCAATCAGCCCCAGCATTTT	CASQDGSNQPQHF	NA	NA	TRBV6-5	TRBJ1-5
TGCAGTGCTAATCGGCCTAGCGGGAGTTGGGAGCAGTTCTTC	CSANRPSGSWEQFF	few	TRBD2	TRBV20-1	TRBJ2-1
TGTGCCAGCAGCACCACAGGGGGGTTAAACATTCAGTACTTC	CASSTTGGLNIQYF	few	TRBD1	TRBV7-2	TRBJ2-4
TGTGCCAGCATTTTACAGGGGGCGCCTAATGAAAAACTGTTTTTT	CASILQGAPNEKLFF	NA	TRBD1	TRBV2	TRBJ1-4
TGCAGCGTTCAAGAGGTTGGCCACGAGCAGTACTTC	CSVQEVGHEQYF	NA	NA	TRBV29-1	TRBJ2-7
TGTGCCAGCAGCTTAGCGCGCCTAGCGGGACGGGAGACCCAGTACTTC	CASSLARLAGRETQYF	NA	TRBD2	TRBV7-2	TRBJ2-5
TGCAGTGCTAGGGCCGCCAGCGGGAGAACCAATGAGCAGTACTTC	CSARAASGRTNEQYF	NA	TRBD2	TRBV20-1	TRBJ2-5
TGCAGCGCCGGTCCCACAGATACGCAGTATTTT	CSAGPTDTQYF	few	NA	TRBV29-1	TRBJ2-3
TGCGCCAGCAGCCAAGGTTCCGCGGGACAGCCGTCCCGGCAGTACTTC	CASSQGSAGQPSRQYF	NA	NA	TRBV4-3	TRBJ2-5
TGCAGCGTTGAAGATCTCCCTCACTACGAGCAGTACTTC	CSVEDLPHYEQYF	few	NA	TRBV29-1	TRBJ2-7
TGTGCCAGCAGCGCCGCCGGGGGCACTGAAGCTTTCTTT	CASSAAGGTEAFF	NA	NA	TRBV6-1	TRBJ1-1
TGTGCCAGCAGCCATCCGACCGGGGAGCTGTTTTTT	CASSHPTGELFF	NA	NA	TRBV4-2	TRBJ2-2
TGTGCCAGCAGCCCCGGCCGGACTAGCGGATACAATGAGCAGTTCTTC	CASSPGRTSGYNEQFF	NA	TRBD2	TRBV13	TRBJ2-1
TGCGCCAGCAGCTTTAGAGGGGATAGCAATCAGCCCCAGCATTTT	CASSFRGDSNQPQHF	NA	NA	TRBV5-1	TRBJ1-5
TGTGCCAGCAGTAATCCGGGACTCACCTACGAGCAGTACTTC	CASSNPGLTYEQYF	NA	NA	TRBV6-6	TRBJ2-7
TGCGCCAGCAACGGACAGGGGGCTGAAGGGACCCAGTACTTC	CASNGQGAEGTQYF	NA	TRBD1	TRBV5-1	TRBJ2-5
TGTGCCAGCATTTGGGGGGGGGGTGGCCGCAATGAGCAGTACTTC	CASIWGGGGRNEQYF	NA	TRBD2	TRBV28	TRBJ2-5
TGCAGCGGCTCGACAGGGGGGGAGACCCAGTACTTC	CSGSTGGETQYF	few	TRBD1	TRBV29-1	TRBJ2-5
TGTGCCAGCAGCCTTACTAGCGGGGGGGCCAATGAGCAGTTCTTC	CASSLTSGGANEQFF	NA	TRBD2	TRBV7-2	TRBJ2-1
TGTGCCAGCAACGTACTAGCAACCCCCGTTGGGACCCAGTACTTC	CASNVLATPVGTQYF	few	NA	TRBV2	TRBJ2-5
TGCAGCGCCCAGACAGGGACCAACACCGGGGAGCTGTTTTTT	CSAQTGTNTGELFF	once	TRBD1	TRBV29-1	TRBJ2-2
TGTGCCAGCAGTGTTACTAGCGGGAGACCTTCCTACGAGCAGTACTTC	CASSVTSGRPSYEQYF	NA	TRBD2	TRBV2	TRBJ2-7
TGTGCCATCAGCCTGATGACGGGGGGATTCACAGATACGCAGTATTTT	CAISLMTGGFTDTQYF	few	TRBD2	TRBV10-3	TRBJ2-3
TGTGCCAGCAGGTCGGCACGGAAAATCTCTGGGGCCAACGTCCTGACTTTC	CASRSARKISGANVLTF	NA	NA	TRBV9	TRBJ2-6
TGTGCCAGCAGTCCATTGGGACAGGGGGCCCCAGATACGCAGTATTTT	CASSPLGQGAPDTQYF	NA	TRBD1	TRBV7-3	TRBJ2-3
TGCGCCAGCAGCATACGCCAAGAGACCCAGTACTTC	CASSIRQETQYF	few	NA	TRBV5-1	TRBJ2-5
TGTGCCAGCAGTGCGTTGGGACAGGGAGGGTCGGGTACGCAGTATTTT	CASSALGQGGSGTQYF	NA	TRBD1	TRBV2	TRBJ2-3
TGCAGCGTCTCTTACCGTCTGGGGCCGACCCAGTACTTC	CSVSYRLGPTQYF	NA	NA	TRBV29-1	TRBJ2-5
TGCAGCGGGGCGGACAGGGGTAATGAAAAACTGTTTTTT	CSGADRGNEKLFF	NA	TRBD1	TRBV29-1	TRBJ1-4
TGTGCCAGCAGTTACTCAACAGGGGGTTTTGATACGCAGTATTTT	CASSYSTGGFDTQYF	NA	TRBD1	TRBV6-6	TRBJ2-3
TGTGCCAGCAGTTACTCCTCCGGGACAGGTTCGAAAGAGACCCAGTACTTC	CASSYSSGTGSKETQYF	NA	TRBD1	TRBV6-6	TRBJ2-5
TGTGCCAGCAGCTTTCTTAGCGGGAGACAGTCCTACGAGCAGTACTTC	CASSFLSGRQSYEQYF	few	TRBD2	TRBV7-2	TRBJ2-7
TGTGCCAGCAGTTTAGGCAGTGCCCTTCTCCATGGCTACACCTTC	CASSLGSALLHGYTF	NA	NA	TRBV12-3/TRBV12-4	TRBJ1-2
TGTGCCAGCACCCGGGGGGTTGGTGGTGAAGCTTTCTTT	CASTRGVGGEAFF	NA	NA	TRBV28	TRBJ1-1
TGTGCCAGCAGTGTGGAGACCTACAATGAGCAGTTCTTC	CASSVETYNEQFF	few	NA	TRBV6-1	TRBJ2-1
TGTGCCACCAGTGACCGCAATGAGCAGTTCTTC	CATSDRNEQFF	few	NA	TRBV24-1	TRBJ2-1
TGTGCCAGCAGCCTGACAGGGTCGGAGACCCAGTACTTC	CASSLTGSETQYF	few	TRBD1	TRBV7-2	TRBJ2-5